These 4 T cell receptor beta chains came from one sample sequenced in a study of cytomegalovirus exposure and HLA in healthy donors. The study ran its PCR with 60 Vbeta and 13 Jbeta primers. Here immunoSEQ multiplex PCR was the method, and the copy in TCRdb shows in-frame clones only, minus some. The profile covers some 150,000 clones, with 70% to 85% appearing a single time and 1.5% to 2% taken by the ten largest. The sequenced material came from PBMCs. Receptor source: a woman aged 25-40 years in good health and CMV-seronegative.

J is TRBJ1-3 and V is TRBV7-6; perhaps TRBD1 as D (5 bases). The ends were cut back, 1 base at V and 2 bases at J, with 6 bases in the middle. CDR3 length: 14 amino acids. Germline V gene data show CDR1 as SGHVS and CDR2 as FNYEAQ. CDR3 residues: CASSLGRAGNTIYF. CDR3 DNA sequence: TGTGCCAGCAGCTTAGGCAGGGCTGGAAACACCATATATTTT.

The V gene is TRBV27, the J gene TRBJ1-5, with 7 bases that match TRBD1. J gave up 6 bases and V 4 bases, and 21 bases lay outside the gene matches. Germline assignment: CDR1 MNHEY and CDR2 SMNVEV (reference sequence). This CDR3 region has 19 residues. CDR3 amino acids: CASSSTDLRHPTGIQPQHF. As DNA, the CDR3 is TGTGCCAGCAGTTCTACCGACCTGAGGCACCCGACAGGGATTCAGCCCCAGCATTTT.

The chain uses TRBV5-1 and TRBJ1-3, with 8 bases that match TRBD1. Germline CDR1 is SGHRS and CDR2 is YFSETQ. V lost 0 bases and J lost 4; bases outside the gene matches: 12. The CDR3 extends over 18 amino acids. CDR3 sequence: CASSLALGGQGGGNTIYF. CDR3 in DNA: TGCGCCAGCAGCTTGGCACTAGGCGGACAGGGAGGCGGAAACACCATATATTTT.

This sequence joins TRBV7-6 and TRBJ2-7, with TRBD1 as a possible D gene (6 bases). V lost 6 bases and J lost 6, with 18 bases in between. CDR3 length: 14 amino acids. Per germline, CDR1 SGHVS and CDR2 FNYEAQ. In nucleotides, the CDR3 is TGTGCCAGCAGTCCTACAGGGACCTTGACCGAGCAGTACTTC. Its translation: CASSPTGTLTEQYF.